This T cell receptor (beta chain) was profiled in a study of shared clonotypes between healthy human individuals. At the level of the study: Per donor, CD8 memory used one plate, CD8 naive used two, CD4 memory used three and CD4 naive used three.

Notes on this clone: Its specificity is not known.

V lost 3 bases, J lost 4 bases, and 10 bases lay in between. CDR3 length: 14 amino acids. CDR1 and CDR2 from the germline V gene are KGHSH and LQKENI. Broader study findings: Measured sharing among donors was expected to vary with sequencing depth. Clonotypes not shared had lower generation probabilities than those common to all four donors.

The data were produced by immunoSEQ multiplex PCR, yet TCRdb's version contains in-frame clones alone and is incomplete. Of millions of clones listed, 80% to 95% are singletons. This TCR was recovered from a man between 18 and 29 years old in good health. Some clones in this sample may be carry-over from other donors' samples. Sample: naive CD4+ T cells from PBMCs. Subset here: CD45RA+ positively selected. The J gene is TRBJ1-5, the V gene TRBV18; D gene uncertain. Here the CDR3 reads CASSPVTTNQPQHF. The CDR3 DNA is TGTGCCAGCTCACCTGTAACAACTAATCAGCCCCAGCATTTT.